The following is a T cell receptor beta chain sequence with its context. In germline, CDR1 is SEHNR, CDR2 FQNEAQ (reference sequence). V lost 5 bases and J lost 4; bases outside the gene matches: 4. The CDR3 runs to 13 residues. All enrollees were roughly 18 to 95 years old and from under 25 US areas. Some clones are missing from TCRdb's copy, which holds only in-frame ones; the method was immunoSEQ multiplex PCR. This table holds 200,000 to 300,000 clones, about 90% found once. This specimen belongs to a study of blood T cell repertoires in COVID-19. Study overall: The cDNA or gDNA used as material had been derived from T cells, B-cell-depleted T cells, or PBMCs.

The rearrangement uses TRBV7-9 and TRBJ1-2; 7 positions match TRBD1. Sequences were obtained from PBMCs or T cells enriched from blood (not recorded which). The clonotype originates from a man aged 50 or older who had been exposed to COVID-19. CDR3 nucleotide sequence: TGTGCCAGCAGCACGGGACAGAGCTATGGCTACACCTTC. It specifies CASSTGQSYGYTF.